This T cell receptor beta chain is drawn from a study of blood T cell repertoires in COVID-19. TCRdb's copy holds only in-frame clones and misses some; the assay was immunoSEQ multiplex PCR. The top ten clones hold over 2% of a sample with over 200,000 clones, approximately 82% of them seen once. Trimming took 3 bases from V and 4 from J, leaving 13 bases between them. Germline V gives CDR1 SGHDT, CDR2 YYEEEE. The CDR3 has 15 residues. This chain joins TRBV5-6 and TRBJ2-2; tentatively, D is TRBD1 (6 bases). The sequencing sample was made of peripheral blood. This clonotype was sampled from a man aged 40-49 years who had recovered from COVID-19. The CDR3 DNA reads TGTGCCAGCAGCTCCGGGACATTACTCACCGGGGAGCTGTTTTTT. Its translation: CASSSGTLLTGELFF.